The present entry profiles one TCR beta chain with its context. The data derive from a study of blood T cell repertoires in COVID-19. In the study overall: Both acute and convalescent COVID-19 samples were obtained from the United States, Italy and Spain. PBMCs, B-cell-depleted T cells, or T cells were the source of the cDNA or gDNA that made up the material.

Per the authors' pipeline: Nucleated cell counts were estimated from reference gene primer amplification. Sequencing used immunoSEQ multiplex PCR; TCRdb keeps in-frame clones, though not all of them. From that table come the V and J calls and clone size; the DNA was used to work out D and trimming. This sample has approximately 470,000 clones, with approximately 85% found just once. V dropped 3 bases and J dropped 5; count of bases not matched to a gene: 8. CDR3 length: 17 amino acids. CDR1 SGHVS and CDR2 FQNEAQ come from the germline V gene. The chain recombines TRBV7-8 with TRBJ2-7; 15 nucleotides line up with TRBD2. The source is a human donor in a cohort sampled during active COVID-19. The specimen sequenced was peripheral blood. CDR3 in amino acids: CASSFSGTSGRYHEQYF. Written as DNA, the CDR3 is TGTGCCAGCAGCTTCTCCGGGACTAGCGGGAGGTACCACGAGCAGTACTTC.